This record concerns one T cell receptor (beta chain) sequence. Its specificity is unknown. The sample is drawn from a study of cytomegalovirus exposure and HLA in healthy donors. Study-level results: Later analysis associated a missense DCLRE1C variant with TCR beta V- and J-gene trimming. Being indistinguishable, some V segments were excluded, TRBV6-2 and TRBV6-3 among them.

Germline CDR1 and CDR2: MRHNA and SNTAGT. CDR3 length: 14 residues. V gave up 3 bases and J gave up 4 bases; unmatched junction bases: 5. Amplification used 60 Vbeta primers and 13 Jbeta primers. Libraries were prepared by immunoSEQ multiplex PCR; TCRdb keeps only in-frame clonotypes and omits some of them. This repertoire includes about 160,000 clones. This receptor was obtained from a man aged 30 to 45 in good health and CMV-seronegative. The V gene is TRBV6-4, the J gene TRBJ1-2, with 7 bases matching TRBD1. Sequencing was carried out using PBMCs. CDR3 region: CASSERGRIYGYTF. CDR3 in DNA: TGTGCCAGCAGTGAAAGGGGGCGGATCTATGGCTACACCTTC.